The clone carrying this T cell receptor (beta chain) has a count of ten or more. Time point meaning: newly diagnosed GD, antithyroid drugs for less than 3 months. From PBMCs, RNA was extracted and then used to make the TCR library. iRepertoire HTBI primers and Arm-PCR of CDR3 regions built TCR beta libraries. TCRdb processed the multiplex PCR reads anew with MiXCR; each CDR3 protein has one entry. Of approximately 560,000 distinct CDR3 sequences in the sample, around 16% were seen once. Trimming at V came to 2 bases and at J to 2 bases, leaving 5 bases not matched to a gene. This CDR3 region has 15 residues. This sample was included in a study of regulatory T cells in long-lasting Graves disease. The same specimen was also included in a second study, on T cells in Graves' hyperthyroidism and ophthalmopathy.

The genes are TRBV12-3 or TRBV12-4 and TRBJ2-5; 7 bases align to TRBD1. The specimen was peripheral blood mononuclear cells (PBMCs), collected at new diagnosis, from a patient treated with antithyroid drugs. The clonotype was recovered from a man aged 18 to 29 with Graves disease. CDR3 sequence (DNA): TGTGCCAGCAGTTTAATGGGACAGCGACAAGAGACCCAGTACTTC. Its protein product is CASSLMGQRQETQYF.